This TCR beta chain comes out of a study of tumor and adjacent non-tumor tissue in lung cancer. Study-level background: Patients comprised roughly 12 adenocarcinoma, a couple of squamous cell carcinoma and 1 small cell lung cancer. Each sample yielded around 4.2 million productive TCRbeta reads on average.

A modified ARM-PCR protocol with three rounds of nested PCR amplified TCRbeta. TCRdb called the multiplex PCR reads again in MiXCR, with one record for every CDR3 protein. The sample consists of around 99,000 distinct CDR3 sequences, 50% to 70% of them appearing once. The template was RNA from unsorted bulk tissue. The normal lung tissue was taken more than 3 cm from the tumor edge. Between August and November 2014, newly diagnosed, chemotherapy-naive lung cancer patients underwent thoracic surgery in China. Notes on the study in general: Patients with more diverse tumor TCRs had worse survival.

Concerning this clonotype: Its antigen is not identified.

CDR1 and CDR2 (germline): SNHLY, FYNNEI. The CDR3 is made up of 14 amino acids. V was cut by 6 bases and J by 1 base, with 12 bases left in between. This receptor was identified in a man between 60 and 75 years old with non-small cell lung cancer. The sample taken for sequencing was distant non-tumor lung tissue. The gene calls are TRBV2 and TRBJ2-5, with D perhaps given as TRBD1 or TRBD2 (5 bases each). CDR3 in amino acids: CASRALGTQETQYF. The CDR3 coding sequence is TGTGCCAGCAGAGCCCTGGGGACCCAAGAGACCCAGTACTTC.